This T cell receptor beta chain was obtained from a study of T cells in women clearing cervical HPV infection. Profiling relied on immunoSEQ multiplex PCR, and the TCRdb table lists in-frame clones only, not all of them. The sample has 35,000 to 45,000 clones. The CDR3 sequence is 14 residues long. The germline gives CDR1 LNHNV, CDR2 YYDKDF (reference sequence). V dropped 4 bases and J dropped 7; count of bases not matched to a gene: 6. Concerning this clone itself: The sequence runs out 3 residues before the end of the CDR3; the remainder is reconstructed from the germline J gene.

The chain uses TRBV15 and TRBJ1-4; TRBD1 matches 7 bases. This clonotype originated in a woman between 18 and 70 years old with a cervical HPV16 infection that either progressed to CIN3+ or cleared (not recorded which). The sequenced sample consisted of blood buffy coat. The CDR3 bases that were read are TGTGCCACCAGCACCAGACAGGGCGGTGAAAAA. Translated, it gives CATSTRQGGEK. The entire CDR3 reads CATSTRQGGEKLFF.